The present T cell receptor (beta chain) was sequenced within a study of regulatory T cells in long-lasting Graves disease. Time point indicated: newly diagnosed GD, antithyroid drugs for less than 3 months. There was RNA extracted from PBMCs, and the TCR library was made from it. In germline, CDR1 is SGHRS, CDR2 YFSETQ. This CDR3 region has 14 residues. V trimming: 4 bases; J trimming: 5 bases; junction bases outside the gene matches: 5. Combining iRepertoire HTBI primers with Arm-PCR of CDR3 regions, the authors built TCR beta libraries. TCRdb reprocessed the multiplex PCR reads with MiXCR, giving one entry per CDR3 protein. The table has 360,000 or so distinct CDR3 sequences, roughly 17% seen once. This clonotype was counted many times. Its antigen is unknown. Study-level points and caveats: Thyroid tissue was not studied; only peripheral blood was. Persistent Graves' patients showed reduced TCR diversity versus newly diagnosed patients.

In addition, the sample was reused for a study of T cells in Graves' hyperthyroidism and ophthalmopathy.

The clonotype was recovered from a man between 40 and 49 years old with Graves disease. J is TRBJ2-7 and V is TRBV5-1, with 11 bases matching TRBD1. Sequencing used peripheral blood mononuclear cells (PBMCs), obtained at new diagnosis, from a patient treated with antithyroid drugs. The CDR3 here is CASSPGGQGDEQYF. CDR3 nucleotide sequence: TGCGCCAGCAGCCCGGGGGGACAGGGGGACGAGCAGTACTTC.